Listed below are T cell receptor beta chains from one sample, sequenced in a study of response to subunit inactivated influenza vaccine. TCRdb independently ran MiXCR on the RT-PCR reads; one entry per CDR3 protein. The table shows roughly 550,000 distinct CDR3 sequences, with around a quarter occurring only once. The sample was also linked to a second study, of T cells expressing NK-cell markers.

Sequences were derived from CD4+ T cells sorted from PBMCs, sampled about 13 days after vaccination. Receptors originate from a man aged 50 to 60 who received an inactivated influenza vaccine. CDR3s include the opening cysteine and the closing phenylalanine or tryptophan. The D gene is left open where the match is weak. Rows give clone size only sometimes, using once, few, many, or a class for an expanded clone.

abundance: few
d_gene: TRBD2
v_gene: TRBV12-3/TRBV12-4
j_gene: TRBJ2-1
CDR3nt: TGTGCCAGCACTAAAACGGGACTAGCTAACAATGAGCAGTTCTTC
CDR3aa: CASTKTGLANNEQFF

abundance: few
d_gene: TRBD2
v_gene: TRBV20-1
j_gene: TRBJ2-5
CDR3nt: TGCAGTGCTAAGGGACTAGCGGGACGCGAGACCCAGTACTTC
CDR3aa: CSAKGLAGRETQYF

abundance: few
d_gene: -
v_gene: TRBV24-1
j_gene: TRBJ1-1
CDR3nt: TGTGCCACCAGTTCAGGGGCAGGGGATAGTGCTTTCTTT
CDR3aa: CATSSGAGDSAFF

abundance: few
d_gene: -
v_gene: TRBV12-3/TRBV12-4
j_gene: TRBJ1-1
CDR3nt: TGTGCCAGCAGTTTAGAGGGGGGGGGCACTGAAGCTTTCTTT
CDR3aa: CASSLEGGGTEAFF

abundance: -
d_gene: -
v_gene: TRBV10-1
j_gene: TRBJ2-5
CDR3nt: TGCGCCAGCAGTGGGGCGGAAAACCAAGAGACCCAGTACTTC
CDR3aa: CASSGAENQETQYF

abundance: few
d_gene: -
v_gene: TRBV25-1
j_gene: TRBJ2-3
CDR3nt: TGTGCCAGCAGTATTCGACAGGCAAGCACAGATACGCAGTATTTT
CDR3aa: CASSIRQASTDTQYF

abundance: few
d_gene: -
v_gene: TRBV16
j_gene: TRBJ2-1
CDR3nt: TGTGCCAGCAGCCAATCGTACAATGAGCAGTTCTTC
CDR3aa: CASSQSYNEQFF

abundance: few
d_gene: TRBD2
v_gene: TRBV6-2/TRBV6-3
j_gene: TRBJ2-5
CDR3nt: TGTGCCAGCAGTTACTCTCTAGCGGGGAGACAAGAGACCCAGTACTTC
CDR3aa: CASSYSLAGRQETQYF

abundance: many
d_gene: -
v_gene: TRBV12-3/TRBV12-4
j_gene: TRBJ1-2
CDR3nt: TGTGCCAGCAGTCCTAACAGGAGAGATGGCTACACCTTC
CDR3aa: CASSPNRRDGYTF

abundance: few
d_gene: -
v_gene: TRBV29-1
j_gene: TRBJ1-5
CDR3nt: TGCAGCGTTGGGACGAGCAATCAGCCCCAGCATTTT
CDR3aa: CSVGTSNQPQHF

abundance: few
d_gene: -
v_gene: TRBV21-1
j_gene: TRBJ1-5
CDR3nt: TGTGCCAGCCCCCGGGACAGGGGCGGCAATCAGCCCCAGCATTTT
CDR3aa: CASPRDRGGNQPQHF

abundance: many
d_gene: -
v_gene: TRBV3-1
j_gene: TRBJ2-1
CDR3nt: TGTGCCAGCAGCCAAGGGCGGGACTTGGAGTTCTTC
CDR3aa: CASSQGRDLEFF

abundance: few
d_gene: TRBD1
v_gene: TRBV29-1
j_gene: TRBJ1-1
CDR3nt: TGCAGCGTTGGGGACAGTAGGACTGAAGCTTTCTTT
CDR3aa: CSVGDSRTEAFF

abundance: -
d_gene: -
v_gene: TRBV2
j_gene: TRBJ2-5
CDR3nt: TGTGCCAGCAGTGAAATGGGGTTGGAGGAGACCCAGTACTTC
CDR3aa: CASSEMGLEETQYF

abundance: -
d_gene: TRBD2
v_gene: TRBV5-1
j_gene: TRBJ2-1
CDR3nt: TGCGCCAGCAGCTTGAATGGCGGGAGGGCCTCGGTACACAATGAGCAGTTCTTC
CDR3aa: CASSLNGGRASVHNEQFF

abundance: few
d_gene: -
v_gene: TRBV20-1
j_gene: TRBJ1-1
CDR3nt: TGCAGTGCCTCACAATCTTCGGGGGACACTGAAGCTTTCTTT
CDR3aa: CSASQSSGDTEAFF

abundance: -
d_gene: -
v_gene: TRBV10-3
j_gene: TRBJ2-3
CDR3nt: TGTGCCATCAGTGAACAGGCTGGTACGCAGTATTTT
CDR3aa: CAISEQAGTQYF

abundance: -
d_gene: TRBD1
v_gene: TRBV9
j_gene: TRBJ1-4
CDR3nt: TGTGCCAGCAGCGCTCCCGGAGGGACAGGGAGAGAAAAACTGTTTTTT
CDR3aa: CASSAPGGTGREKLFF

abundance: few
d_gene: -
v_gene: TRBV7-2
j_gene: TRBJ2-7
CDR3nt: TGTGCCAGCAGCTTAGTCCCTAGCGAAGGATTAAAGTACTTC
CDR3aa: CASSLVPSEGLKYF

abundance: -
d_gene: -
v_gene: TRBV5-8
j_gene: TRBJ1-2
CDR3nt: TGTGCCAGCAGCTTGCAGGGAAGGGGCTACACCTTC
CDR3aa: CASSLQGRGYTF

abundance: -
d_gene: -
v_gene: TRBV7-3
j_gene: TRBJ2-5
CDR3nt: TGTGCCAGCAGCCGCGTAGGGGACATCTTTTACCAAGAGACCCAGTACTTC
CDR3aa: CASSRVGDIFYQETQYF

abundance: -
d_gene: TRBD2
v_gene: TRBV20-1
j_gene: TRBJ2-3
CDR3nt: TGCAGTGCTAGAGATTTGGCGGCTCGCGGGGGGGCCGCTCTGGGTACGCAGTATTTT
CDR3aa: CSARDLAARGGAALGTQYF

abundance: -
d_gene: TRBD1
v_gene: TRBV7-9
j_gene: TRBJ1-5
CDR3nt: TGTGCCAGCAGCTTGACAGGGGAGGGTCAGCCCCAGCATTTT
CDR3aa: CASSLTGEGQPQHF

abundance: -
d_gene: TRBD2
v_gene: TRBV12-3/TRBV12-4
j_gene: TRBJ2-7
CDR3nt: TGTGCCAGCGGGCCGAGCGGGATCAGCTCCTACGAGCAGTACTTC
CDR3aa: CASGPSGISSYEQYF

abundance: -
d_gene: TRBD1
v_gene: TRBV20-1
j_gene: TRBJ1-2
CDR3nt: TGCAGTGCTAGAGTACCTCACACAGGGGACTATGGCTACACCTTC
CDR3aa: CSARVPHTGDYGYTF

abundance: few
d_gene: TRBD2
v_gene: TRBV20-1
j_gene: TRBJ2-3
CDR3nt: TGCAGTGCTAGAGTTAGCGGGTACACAGATACGCAGTATTTT
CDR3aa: CSARVSGYTDTQYF

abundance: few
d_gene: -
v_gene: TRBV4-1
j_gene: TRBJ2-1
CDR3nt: TGCGCCAGCAGCCGAACTCCGGGACTTAAGATGTTCTTC
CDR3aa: CASSRTPGLKMFF

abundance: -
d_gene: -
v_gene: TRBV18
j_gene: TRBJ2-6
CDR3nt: TGTGCCAGCTCACCACTAGCGTCCTCTGGGGCCAACGTCCTGACTTTC
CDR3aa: CASSPLASSGANVLTF

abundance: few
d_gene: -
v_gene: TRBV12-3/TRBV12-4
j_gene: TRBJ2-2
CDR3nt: TGTGCCAGCAGTTTAGCGGTTACCAGGGTCACCGGGGAGCTGTTTTTT
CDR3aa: CASSLAVTRVTGELFF

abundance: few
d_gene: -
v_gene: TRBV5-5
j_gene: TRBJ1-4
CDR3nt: TGTGCCAGCAGCCAACCGGGGCCTCTGCGGGAAAAACTGTTTTTT
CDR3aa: CASSQPGPLREKLFF

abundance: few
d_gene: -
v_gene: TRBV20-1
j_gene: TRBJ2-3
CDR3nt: TGCAGTGCTAGAGACGTCTACACAGATACGCAGTATTTT
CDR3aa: CSARDVYTDTQYF

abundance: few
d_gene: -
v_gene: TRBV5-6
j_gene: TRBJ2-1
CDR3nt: TGTGCCACCAGGGACTCGAGCTCCTACAATGAGCAGTTCTTC
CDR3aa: CATRDSSSYNEQFF

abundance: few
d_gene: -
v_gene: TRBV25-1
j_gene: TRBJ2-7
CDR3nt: TGTGCCAGTAAAGGGAACTCCTACGAGCAGTACTTC
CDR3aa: CASKGNSYEQYF

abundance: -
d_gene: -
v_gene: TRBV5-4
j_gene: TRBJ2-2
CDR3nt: TGTGCCAGCAACGATCGAGTTAAAAACACCGGGGAGCTGTTTTTT
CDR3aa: CASNDRVKNTGELFF

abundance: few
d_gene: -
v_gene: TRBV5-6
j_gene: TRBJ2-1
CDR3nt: TGTGCCAGCAGCTTGATAGGACAGAGCTACAATGAGCAGTTCTTC
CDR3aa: CASSLIGQSYNEQFF

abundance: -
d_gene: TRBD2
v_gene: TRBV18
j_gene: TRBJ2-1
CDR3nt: TGTGCCAGCTCACCCAGCCTAGCGGGAGTCTACAATGAGCAGTTCTTC
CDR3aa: CASSPSLAGVYNEQFF